The clone carrying this T cell receptor beta chain was seen more than once but under ten times. The sample originates from a study of control samples from healthy donors and cancer patients. Libraries were prepared by immunoSEQ multiplex PCR; TCRdb keeps only in-frame clonotypes and omits some of them. The repertoire includes 120,000 or so clones, 70% to 90% of them detected once, and about 2.7% sits in the top ten. This CDR3 region has 14 residues. CDR1 and CDR2 from the germline V gene are KGHSH and LQKENI. Trimming took 2 bases from V and 3 from J, leaving 8 bases between them. Sequencing input: blood. This clonotype was sampled from a man aged 55 to 70 in good health. The chain carries TRBV18 and TRBJ1-5; D gene uncertain. CDR3 DNA: TGTGCCAGCTCACCAATGGCAGCCAATCAGCCCCAGCATTTT. This encodes CASSPMAANQPQHF.